The 15 T cell receptor beta chains given below trace back to one sample, sequenced in a study of blood T cell repertoires in COVID-19. Generated by immunoSEQ multiplex PCR, the TCRdb table keeps only in-frame clones and is missing some. In the table there are about 15,000 clones, around 85% of which are singletons. Sequences were obtained from peripheral blood. The receptor source for this set is a man between 65 and 85 years old in a cohort sampled during active COVID-19.

The chain employs TRBV5-5 and TRBJ2-2, with 12 bases aligning to TRBD2. The CDR3 is made up of 16 amino acids. Looked up from germline, CDR1 is SGHKS and CDR2 is YYEKEE (reference sequence). The ends lost 4 bases at V and 6 bases at J; junction bases unmatched: 7. The CDR3 DNA reads as TGTGCCAGCAGCAAGGCTAGCGGGAGGGCCTCCGGGGAGCTGTTTTTT. Translated, it gives CASSKASGRASGELFF.

The rearrangement joins TRBV5-6 to TRBJ2-6, with a tentative D call TRBD2 (6 bases). The V gene lost 3 bases and the J gene lost 1 base, with 17 bases spanning the gap. The CDR3 runs 18 residues. Germline CDR1 SGHDT, CDR2 YYEEEE. DNA for the CDR3: TGTGCCAGCAGCTCCTACAACCTGGCGGGATCTGGGGCCAACGTCCTGACTTTC. Its protein product is CASSSYNLAGSGANVLTF.

This sequence joins TRBV4-1 and TRBJ2-3; 7 bases line up with TRBD2. The CDR3 consists of 14 residues. The germline V gene encodes CDR1 MGHRA and CDR2 YSYEKL. Trimming at V came to 4 bases and at J to 0 bases, leaving 1 base not matched to a gene. The CDR3 DNA reads TGCGCCAGCAGCCGGGGGGGAAGCACAGATACGCAGTATTTT. This translates into CASSRGGSTDTQYF.

The chain links TRBV5-4 to TRBJ2-1, with D tentatively TRBD1 (5 bases). The CDR3 covers 12 residues. Germline lookup yields CDR1 SGHNT and CDR2 YYREEE (reference sequence). The V end was cut by 4 bases, the J end by 8 bases, with 10 bases between. As DNA, the CDR3 is TGTGCCAGCAGCAAGCAGGGCGATGAGCAGTTCTTC. This gives the protein CASSKQGDEQFF.

The CDR3 spells CASSWDRGEEDIQYF. The CDR3 bases are TGTGCCAGCAGTTGGGACAGGGGGGAAGAGGACATTCAGTACTTC. This chain connects TRBV2 to TRBJ2-4; TRBD1 matches at 11 bases. Germline trimming cut 5 bases from V and 8 bases from J; bases unmatched to any gene: 8. CDR1 and CDR2 from the germline V gene are SNHLY and FYNNEI. CDR3 length equals 15 residues.

The chain combines TRBV6-4 with TRBJ2-2, with TRBD2 matching 7 bases. Germline V gives CDR1 MRHNA, CDR2 SNTAGT. V lost 5 bases to trimming and J lost 4 bases; unmatched junction nucleotides: 4. The CDR3 contains 14 residues. The CDR3 bases are TGTGCCAGCAGTCGGGAGGAGGTCACCGGGGAGCTGTTTTTT. Amino acids: CASSREEVTGELFF.

The V and J genes are TRBV6-2 or TRBV6-3 and TRBJ2-7, with TRBD1 matching over 7 bases. Trimming at V came to 4 bases and at J to 0 bases, leaving 3 bases not matched to a gene. The CDR3 consists of 14 residues. The germline V gene encodes CDR1 MNHEY and CDR2 SVGEGT. The CDR3 DNA follows: TGTGCCAGCAGTTGGGGACAGAGCTCCTACGAGCAGTACTTC. Protein: CASSWGQSSYEQYF.

This chain joins TRBV10-3 and TRBJ1-6; 9 bases are a match to TRBD1. The CDR3 sequence is 18 residues long. Per germline, CDR1 ENHRY and CDR2 SYGVKD. J was trimmed by 7 bases and V by 4 bases; bases with no gene match: 14. In DNA form, the CDR3 reads TGTGCCATCAGTGCGTCCCTCCGTAACAGGGGGCGGAATTCACCCCTCCACTTT. It encodes CAISASLRNRGRNSPLHF.

This chain joins TRBV6-5 and TRBJ2-7; D possibly corresponds to TRBD1 (6 bases). Trimming shortened V by 2 bases and J by 3 bases, and 11 bases separated the two germline ends. The CDR3 sequence is 14 residues long. The germline gives CDR1 MNHEY, CDR2 SVGAGI. The CDR3, as DNA: TGTGCCAGCAGTTACCAGGGGCAGGGCTACGAGCAGTACTTC. It encodes CASSYQGQGYEQYF.

The chain is built from TRBV18 and TRBJ2-1, with TRBD2 matching over 11 bases. This CDR3 is 16 amino acids long. The germline V gene has CDR1 KGHSH and CDR2 LQKENI. With V trimmed by 7 bases and J by 8 bases, 13 bases remained unmatched. This chain's CDR3 is CASFPYSGRAFHEQFF. The CDR3 bases are TGTGCCAGCTTCCCTTATAGCGGGAGGGCGTTTCATGAGCAGTTCTTC.

This clone appeared once. V is TRBV5-6 and J is TRBJ2-1, with D maybe TRBD2 (6 bases). The CDR3 totals 15 residues. V gave up 2 bases and J gave up 2 bases, with 11 bases separating them. The germline CDR1 and CDR2 sequences are SGHDT and YYEEEE. This CDR3 is CASSFRSGAYNEQFF. As DNA, the CDR3 is TGTGCCAGCAGCTTCCGTAGCGGAGCCTACAATGAGCAGTTCTTC.

This chain connects TRBV7-2 to TRBJ1-3; 7 nucleotides line up with TRBD1. Trimming at V came to 5 bases and at J to 10 bases, leaving 5 bases not matched to a gene. The CDR3 sequence is 12 residues long. Germline values: CDR1 SGHTA, CDR2 FQGNSA. CDR3 sequence: CASSTPGQTIYF. The CDR3 DNA follows: TGTGCCAGCAGCACCCCGGGACAGACCATATATTTT.

The chain uses TRBV2 and TRBJ1-6; no clear D. The V end lost 5 bases, the J end lost 4 bases, and 15 bases lay between the germline ends. The germline gives CDR1 SNHLY, CDR2 FYNNEI. The CDR3 is 16 residues long. The CDR3 loop reads CASSLRQAHYNSPLHF. DNA for the CDR3: TGTGCCAGCAGTCTCCGACAAGCCCATTATAATTCACCCCTCCACTTT.

This chain connects TRBV6-5 to TRBJ2-2, with D perhaps matching TRBD1 (5 bases). Germline assignment: CDR1 MNHEY and CDR2 SVGAGI. This CDR3 is built from 14 residues. V dropped 6 bases and J dropped 0 bases, with 8 bases sitting between them. This CDR3 is CASSDSSNTGELFF. For the CDR3, the DNA is TGTGCCAGCAGCGACAGCTCGAACACCGGGGAGCTGTTTTTT.

This chain joins TRBV3-1 (or the pseudogene TRBV3-2) and TRBJ2-1, with 7 nucleotides matching TRBD2. The CDR3 contains 14 residues. The germline V gene encodes CDR1 LGHDT and CDR2 YNNKEL (reference sequence). V gave up 1 base and J gave up 11 bases; unmatched junction bases: 8. The CDR3 is CASSQGSGLGKQFF. The CDR3 DNA sequence: TGTGCCAGCAGCCAAGGATCAGGACTAGGTAAGCAGTTCTTC.